A selection of T cell receptor beta chains follows, all from one sample in a study of blood T cell repertoires in COVID-19. Method: immunoSEQ multiplex PCR; TCRdb's copy keeps in-frame clones and lacks some. The sample contains about 210,000 clones, 92% of which appear only once. What was sequenced was peripheral blood. The receptors come from a man aged 30 to 45 with acute or convalescent COVID-19. The CDR3 runs from the conserved cysteine through the conserved F or W. A D gene is named only where the DNA matches it firmly. Rows give clone size only sometimes, using once, few, many, or a class for an expanded clone.

TRBD1,TRBJ1-6,NA,TRBV5-6,CASSLGQGNSPLHF,TGTGCCAGCAGCCTTGGACAGGGAAATTCACCCCTCCACTTT
NA,TRBJ2-5,NA,TRBV4-2,CASSQERFETQYF,TGTGCCAGCAGCCAAGAGCGTTTCGAGACCCAGTACTTC
TRBD1,TRBJ2-5,once,TRBV29-1,CSVGQGALETQYF,TGCAGCGTTGGACAGGGGGCTCTTGAGACCCAGTACTTC
TRBD1,TRBJ2-7,NA,TRBV18,CASSPGTGGYEQYF,TGTGCCAGCTCACCAGGGACAGGGGGCTACGAGCAGTACTTC
NA,TRBJ2-1,once,TRBV12-5,CASGSNRDTNEQFF,TGTGCTAGTGGTTCCAACAGGGATACCAATGAGCAGTTCTTC
NA,TRBJ2-7,few,TRBV7-8,CASRRERGARGEQYF,TGTGCCAGCAGACGTGAACGGGGGGCGAGGGGAGAGCAGTACTTC
TRBD1,TRBJ2-7,NA,TRBV28,CASSRTGYEQYF,TGTGCCAGCAGCCGGACAGGCTACGAGCAGTACTTC
NA,TRBJ2-1,NA,TRBV11-2,CASSLGLRGFWDEQFF,TGTGCCAGCAGCTTAGGGCTAAGGGGGTTCTGGGATGAGCAGTTCTTC
NA,TRBJ2-3,NA,TRBV9,CASSVEGGDGTDTQYF,TGTGCCAGCAGCGTGGAGGGTGGGGATGGAACAGATACGCAGTATTTT
TRBD2,TRBJ2-2,NA,TRBV7-8,CASSFLLAGTGELFF,TGTGCCAGCAGCTTCCTACTAGCGGGCACCGGGGAGCTGTTTTTT
TRBD2,TRBJ2-5,NA,TRBV4-1,CASSPGAGQETQYF,TGCGCCAGCAGCCCGGGAGCGGGACAAGAGACCCAGTACTTC
NA,TRBJ2-1,NA,TRBV24-1,CATSGASRSYNEQFF,TGTGCCACCTCGGGTGCTTCCCGCTCCTACAATGAGCAGTTCTTC
TRBD2,TRBJ2-7,NA,TRBV30,CAWSEAGGTYEQYF,TGTGCCTGGTCTGAGGCGGGGGGAACCTACGAGCAGTACTTC
NA,TRBJ1-4,NA,TRBV30,CAWSPRRDYNEKLFF,TGTGCCTGGAGTCCACGAAGGGACTATAATGAAAAACTGTTTTTT
NA,TRBJ1-5,once,TRBV6-5,CASSWASNQPQHF,TGTGCCAGCAGTTGGGCCTCCAATCAGCCCCAGCATTTT
TRBD2,TRBJ2-1,NA,TRBV9,CASSVETGTRARGSYNEQFF,TGTGCCAGCAGCGTAGAAACCGGGACTAGAGCTCGGGGTTCCTACAATGAGCAGTTCTTC
TRBD1,TRBJ2-3,NA,TRBV28,CASSFTQGARTDTQYF,TGTGCCAGCAGTTTTACCCAGGGGGCTCGCACAGATACGCAGTATTTT
NA,TRBJ1-4,NA,TRBV27,CASSLGGRDEKLFF,TGTGCCAGCAGTTTAGGAGGGCGGGATGAAAAACTGTTTTTT
TRBD1,TRBJ1-1,NA,TRBV6-2/TRBV6-3,CASSTPGQLSFF,TGTGCCAGCAGTACCCCGGGACAGTTATCTTTCTTT
TRBD2,TRBJ2-7,NA,TRBV5-1,CASSKGLAPRNEQYF,TGCGCCAGCAGCAAGGGACTAGCCCCTCGCAACGAGCAGTACTTC